Listed here are 23 T cell receptor beta chains from one sample, sequenced in a study of blood T cell repertoires in COVID-19. Some clones are missing from TCRdb's copy, which holds only in-frame ones; the method was immunoSEQ multiplex PCR. The sample lists roughly 80,000 clones, 85% to 90% occurring once. The sequenced sample was peripheral blood. Receptors originate from a woman at least 80 years old with acute or convalescent COVID-19.

This chain connects TRBV13 to TRBJ2-1; a weak D match, TRBD1 (6 bases). V was trimmed by 2 bases and J by 2 bases, leaving 13 bases between them. The V gene's germline CDR1 is PRHDT and CDR2 FYEKMQ (reference sequence). This CDR3 has 16 residues. CDR3 sequence (DNA): TGTGCCAGCAGCTTACGGCGGCAGGGGACCTACAATGAGCAGTTCTTC. Amino acids: CASSLRRQGTYNEQFF.

The chain uses TRBV5-4 and TRBJ2-1; 8 bases line up with TRBD2. The CDR3 runs 16 residues. Unmatched junction bases numbered 6, after V lost 2 bases and J lost 2 bases. Germline-derived CDR1 and CDR2 are SGHNT and YYREEE (reference sequence). CDR3 sequence: CASSFGGSGAYNEQFF. CDR3 nucleotide sequence: TGTGCCAGCAGCTTTGGAGGTAGCGGGGCCTACAATGAGCAGTTCTTC. The full variable domain, completed using reference TRBV5-4 and TRBJ2-1, is ETGVTQSPTHLIKTRGQQVTLRCSSQSGHNTVSWYQQALGQGPQFIFQYYREEENGRGNFPPRFSGLQFPNYSSELNVNALELDDSALYLCASSFGGSGAYNEQFFGPGTRLTVL.

This chain links TRBV15 with TRBJ1-6; perhaps TRBD1 as D (5 bases). V lost 0 bases and J 6 bases, leaving 6 bases between the germline ends. This CDR3 is built from 14 residues. Germline CDR1 and CDR2: LNHNV and YYDKDF (reference sequence). The CDR3 protein is CATSREQANSPLHF. The CDR3 nucleotides are TGTGCCACCAGCAGAGAACAGGCTAATTCACCCCTCCACTTT.

This sequence joins TRBV28 and TRBJ2-3; 7 bases are shared with TRBD2. Germline CDR1 is MDHEN and CDR2 is SYDVKM. V lost 6 bases and J lost 1; bases outside the gene matches: 13. The length of the CDR3 is 17 residues. The CDR3 reads CASRENPGGRGTDTQYF. In nucleotides, the CDR3 is TGTGCCAGCAGAGAGAACCCCGGGGGGAGGGGCACAGATACGCAGTATTTT. Drawing the rest from reference TRBV28 and TRBJ2-3, the complete variable domain is DVKVTQSSRYLVKRTGEKVFLECVQDMDHENMFWYRQDPGLGLRLIYFSYDVKMKEKGDIPEGYSVSREKKERFSLILESASTNQTSMYLCASRENPGGRGTDTQYFGPGTRLTVL.

V is TRBV5-6 and J is TRBJ1-2; 10 nucleotides line up with TRBD1. The CDR3 spans 16 residues. V shed 1 base, J shed 8 bases, and the junction held 11 bases outside the gene matches. CDR1 is SGHDT, CDR2 YYEEEE, per germline. The CDR3 DNA reads TGTGCCAGCAGCTTGACGCGGCCGGGACAGGGGAGAGGCTACACCTTC. It specifies CASSLTRPGQGRGYTF.

The chain uses TRBV7-3 and TRBJ2-3; D is possibly TRBD2 (6 bases). Germline V CDR1 and CDR2: SGHTA, FQGTGA. The length of the CDR3 is 13 residues. The V end lost 5 bases, the J end lost 2 bases, and 8 bases lay between the germline ends. CDR3 protein: CASSRDFTDTQYF. Written as DNA, the CDR3 is TGTGCCAGCAGCCGGGACTTCACAGATACGCAGTATTTT.

The gene calls are TRBV5-1 and TRBJ2-3; 14 bases match TRBD2. This CDR3 comprises 17 residues. V was pared by 4 bases and J by 4 bases, with 8 bases of the junction left unmatched. CDR1 SGHRS and CDR2 YFSETQ come from the germline V gene. CDR3 region: CASSPYLTSGGADTQYF. The CDR3 DNA follows: TGCGCCAGCAGCCCTTATCTGACTAGCGGGGGGGCAGATACGCAGTATTTT.

This clone was observed once. The J gene is TRBJ2-7, the V gene TRBV7-2; tentatively, D is TRBD2 (5 bases). Trimming pared 2 bases from V and 5 bases from J, leaving 13 bases between. The CDR3 sequence is 14 residues long. Germline-derived CDR1 and CDR2 are SGHTA and FQGNSA. CDR3 sequence: CASSLMGSNDEQYF. The CDR3 coding sequence is TGTGCCAGCAGCTTAATGGGGAGTAACGACGAGCAGTACTTC.

The J gene is TRBJ1-2, the V gene TRBV5-1; 9 bases match TRBD1. Trimming took 2 bases from V and 6 from J; bases not matched to a gene: 8. Per germline, CDR1 SGHRS and CDR2 YFSETQ. The CDR3 loop spans 15 amino acids. Here the CDR3 reads CASSLSLGTGNGYTF. CDR3 coding DNA: TGCGCCAGCAGCTTAAGTTTGGGGACAGGGAATGGCTACACCTTC.

The chain joins TRBV19 to TRBJ1-2, with D tentatively TRBD1 (5 bases). The CDR3 extends over 11 amino acids. The V end was cut by 6 bases, the J end by 7 bases, with 9 bases between. Germline assignment: CDR1 LNHDA and CDR2 SQIVND (reference sequence). The CDR3: CASSPGGGYTF. As DNA, the CDR3 is TGTGCCAGTAGCCCCGGGGGTGGCTACACCTTC.

The chain recombines TRBV9 with TRBJ2-1, with D possibly TRBD2 on 6 matching bases. V dropped 1 base and J dropped 4 bases, with 12 bases sitting between them. Germline V gene lookup returns CDR1 SGDLS and CDR2 YYNGEE. The CDR3 is 15 residues long. The CDR3 DNA reads TGTGCCAGCAGCGTAAATAGCGGCCCTTACAATGAGCAGTTCTTC. Encoded protein: CASSVNSGPYNEQFF. Full variable domain (remainder filled in from reference TRBV9 and TRBJ2-1): DSGVTQTPKHLITATGQRVTLRCSPRSGDLSVYWYQQSLDQGLQFLIQYYNGEERAKGNILERFSAQQFPDLHSELNLSSLELGDSALYFCASSVNSGPYNEQFFGPGTRLTVL.

J is TRBJ1-1 and V is TRBV7-2; unclear D gene. Per germline, CDR1 SGHTA and CDR2 FQGNSA. Trimming took 5 bases from V and 4 from J, leaving 8 bases between them. CDR3 length equals 12 residues. CDR3 bases: TGTGCCAGCAGCCCCACAAGCACTGAAGCTTTCTTT. Its protein product is CASSPTSTEAFF.

This clone was counted a single time. The chain combines TRBV5-8 with TRBJ2-7; 7 positions agree with TRBD1. The CDR3 runs to 15 residues. Losses at the gene ends were 0 bases for V and 2 bases for J; bases not matched to a gene: 5. Looked up from germline, CDR1 is SGHTS and CDR2 is YDEGEE. The CDR3 spells CASSLGGQRPYEQYF. The CDR3, as DNA: TGTGCCAGCAGCTTGGGGGGACAGCGACCCTACGAGCAGTACTTC.

This clone was picked up a small number of times. The sample contains more than one DNA sequence encoding this CDR3. This chain connects TRBV2 to TRBJ1-2; 9 bases are a match to TRBD1. The V and J ends lost 5 bases and 2 bases, in that order; junction bases with no gene match: 3. Germline V lookup: CDR1 SNHLY, CDR2 FYNNEI. CDR3 length: 14 amino acids. In nucleotides, the CDR3 is TGTGCCAGCAGTCGGACAGGGGCGAACTATGGCTACACCTTC. The encoded protein is CASSRTGANYGYTF.

The chain uses TRBV19 and TRBJ2-3; 8 bases fit TRBD1. The CDR3 loop spans 16 amino acids. Trimming removed 0 bases from V and 1 base from J; junction bases left unmatched: 3. Germline assignment: CDR1 LNHDA and CDR2 SQIVND (reference sequence). The CDR3 region has the DNA TGTGCCAGTAGTATAGAGGACAGGGCAGGCACAGATACGCAGTATTTT. Its protein product is CASSIEDRAGTDTQYF. The full variable domain, rest sourced from reference TRBV19 and TRBJ2-3, is DGGITQSPKYLFRKEGQNVTLSCEQNLNHDAMYWYRQDPGQGLRLIYYSQIVNDFQKGDIAEGYSVSREKKESFPLTVTSAQKNPTAFYLCASSIEDRAGTDTQYFGPGTRLTVL.

The chain recombines TRBV12-5 with TRBJ1-1, with TRBD1 matching 7 bases. Trimming at V came to 1 base and at J to 3 bases, leaving 8 bases not matched to a gene. The germline CDR1 and CDR2 sequences are LGHNT and FRNRAP. CDR3 size: 16 residues. The CDR3 DNA follows: TGTGCTAGTGGTTTGGCAAAGGGGGCCGGGTACACTGAAGCTTTCTTT. Amino acid sequence: CASGLAKGAGYTEAFF. The full variable domain, rest sourced from reference TRBV12-5 and TRBJ1-1, is DARVTQTPRHKVTEMGQEVTMRCQPILGHNTVFWYRQTMMQGLELLAYFRNRAPLDDSGMPKDRFSAEMPDATLATLKIQPSEPRDSAVYFCASGLAKGAGYTEAFFGQGTRLTVV.

This chain's CDR3 is CASSRAGAIFDEQFF. The CDR3, as DNA: TGTGCCAGCAGCCGAGCGGGAGCGATTTTCGATGAGCAGTTCTTC. V and J are TRBV7-3 and TRBJ2-1, with TRBD2 matching over 8 bases. Germline trimming cut 5 bases from V and 8 bases from J; bases unmatched to any gene: 11. Germline V gene data show CDR1 as SGHTA and CDR2 as FQGTGA. The CDR3 covers 15 residues.

This clone was recorded a few times. The chain uses TRBV30 and TRBJ2-6, with D perhaps TRBD1 (6 bases). The CDR3 covers 15 residues. From germline, CDR1 is GTSNPN and CDR2 SVGIG (reference sequence). V lost 5 bases and J lost 4, with 15 bases in between. CDR3 in DNA: TGTGCCTGGGCCAGGGGCCGCCTCGGGGCCAACGTCCTGACTTTC. This encodes CAWARGRLGANVLTF. The full variable domain, rest sourced from reference TRBV30 and TRBJ2-6, is SQTIHQWPATLVQPVGSPLSLECTVEGTSNPNLYWYRQAAGRGLQLLFYSVGIGQISSEVPQNLSASRPQDRQFILSSKKLLLSDSGFYLCAWARGRLGANVLTFGAGSRLTVL.

The rearrangement uses TRBV6-1 and TRBJ1-1; no clear D. Germline V gene sequence: CDR1 MNHNS, CDR2 SASEGT. Between the trimmed V and J ends, which lost 6 bases and 1 base, there was a span of 12 bases. This CDR3 has 14 residues. CDR3 in DNA: TGTGCCAGCAGCCCCCCCCGAGAGAACACTGAAGCTTTCTTT. It is translated as CASSPPRENTEAFF.

A single count supports this clone. The V call is TRBV6-1, the J call TRBJ1-1; D might be TRBD1 (5 bases). Trimming stripped 3 bases from V and 5 bases from J, with 16 bases between. The germline V gene has CDR1 MNHNS and CDR2 SASEGT. The CDR3 is 15 residues long. The CDR3 nucleotides are TGTGCCAGCAGTGAGATCGGAGGGGCGTGGACTGAAGCTTTCTTT. Translated, it gives CASSEIGGAWTEAFF.

The V and J genes are TRBV7-2 and TRBJ1-1; D is uncertain. V was clipped by 7 bases and J by 5 bases, with 20 bases between them. Germline CDR1 reads SGHTA; CDR2 reads FQGNSA. CDR3 length: 15 residues. The CDR3 coding sequence is TGTGCCAGCATCCGAACCCCGGGGTTCGGGACTGAAGCTTTCTTT. Translation gives CASIRTPGFGTEAFF.

CDR3 sequence (DNA): TGTGCCAGCAGCCTAGGAGCCGGGTATGGCTACACCTTC. It is translated as CASSLGAGYGYTF. The V and J genes are TRBV7-8 and TRBJ1-2, with D unresolved. Trimming cost V 5 bases and J 5 bases, with 12 bases left between them. Germline V gene lookup returns CDR1 SGHVS and CDR2 FQNEAQ. The CDR3 is made up of 13 amino acids.

This chain links TRBV4-1 with TRBJ2-3; maybe TRBD2 (7 bases). The CDR3 length is 16 residues. Germline V CDR1 and CDR2: MGHRA, YSYEKL. V dropped 4 bases and J dropped 0 bases, with 14 bases sitting between them. The CDR3 sequence: CASSRGGALSTDTQYF. The CDR3, as DNA: TGCGCCAGCAGCCGAGGGGGGGCGCTGAGCACAGATACGCAGTATTTT.